This T cell receptor beta chain was sequenced in a study of shared clonotypes between healthy human individuals. V lost 1 base and J 4 bases, leaving 11 bases between the germline ends. Germline V lookup: CDR1 SGHDT, CDR2 YYEEEE. CDR3 size: 14 residues. Every one of the donors was a Caucasian adult that lived in Nashville, Tennessee. CD45RA+ naive and CD45RA-negative memory subsets were separated from CD4+ cells. Here immunoSEQ multiplex PCR was the method, and the copy in TCRdb shows in-frame clones only, minus some. The table has around 510,000 clones, 90% to 97% seen once; the top ten hold about 0.06%.

V usage is TRBV5-6 and J usage is TRBJ1-1; D remains ambiguous. The TCR originated in a woman younger than 45 in good health. The specimen was naive CD4+ T cells sorted from blood. Regarding subset: CD45RA+ positively selected. The CDR3 DNA sequence: TGTGCCAGCAGCTTGAGCGGGGTGAGCACTGAAGCTTTCTTT. Translation gives CASSLSGVSTEAFF. Full variable domain (rest looked up from reference TRBV5-6 and TRBJ1-1): DAGVTQSPTHLIKTRGQQVTLRCSPKSGHDTVSWYQQALGQGPQFIFQYYEEEERQRGNFPDRFSGHQFPNYSSELNVNALLLGDSALYLCASSLSGVSTEAFFGQGTRLTVV.